These T cell receptor beta chains were read from a single sample in a study of beta chain features in type 1 diabetes. The data were produced by immunoSEQ multiplex PCR, yet TCRdb's version contains in-frame clones alone and is incomplete. The table records a few hundred thousand clones, roughly 30% of them present only once. The sequencing input was central memory CD4+ T cells from blood. These receptors all come from a man aged 30-40 years in good health. Each CDR3 is given without its conserved first and last residue.

TRBV7-9	TRBJ2-6	ASSPRVGLFGANVLT
TRBV7-2	TRBJ1-5	ASSFGTGGGQPQH
TRBV5-1	TRBJ2-7	ASSLDRHEQY
TRBV11-2	TRBJ2-3	ASSLRLAGANTDTQY
TRBV10-3	TRBJ2-7	AISGSYEQY
TRBV28	TRBJ2-4	ASSVYVGAKNIQY
TRBV6-1	TRBJ1-6	ASSETGVDSPLH
TRBV2	TRBJ2-1	ASSRRGGGNYNEQF
TRBV5-6	TRBJ2-7	ASSLKLEQY
TRBV7-2	TRBJ1-1	ASSFPTNTEAF
TRBV7-2	TRBJ2-1	ASSLQASGRNEQF
TRBV5-1	-	ASSLVSSDEQY
TRBV5-4	TRBJ2-1	ASSLGRGGNEQF
TRBV18	TRBJ2-2	ASSLIAGRNTGELF